One sample yielded the 4 T cell receptor beta chains listed below, sequenced in a study of T cells after yellow fever vaccination. TCRdb independently ran MiXCR on the 5' RACE reads; one entry per CDR3 protein. This sample has some 420,000 distinct CDR3 sequences, with about 19% found just once. Sequenced here: PBMCs, sampled before the yellow fever booster vaccination. The receptors originated from a man younger than 30 who received the YFV17D yellow fever vaccine.

The rearrangement joins TRBV28 to TRBJ2-6; the D is unclear. The CDR3 contains 17 residues. The V and J ends lost 7 bases and 0 bases respectively, with 16 bases between them. CDR1 MDHEN and CDR2 SYDVKM come from the germline V gene. The CDR3 nucleotides read TGTGCCAGCACCACTGCAGCCGCGACCTCTGGGGCCAACGTCCTGACTTTC. Protein: CASTTAAATSGANVLTF. Drawing the rest from reference TRBV28 and TRBJ2-6, the complete variable domain is DVKVTQSSRYLVKRTGEKVFLECVQDMDHENMFWYRQDPGLGLRLIYFSYDVKMKEKGDIPEGYSVSREKKERFSLILESASTNQTSMYLCASTTAAATSGANVLTFGAGSRLTVL.

This clonotype showed up just once. The chain combines TRBV9 with TRBJ2-5; D possibly uses TRBD1 or TRBD2 (5 bases each). Germline CDR1 and CDR2: SGDLS and YYNGEE. The V and J ends lost 2 bases and 2 bases respectively, with 13 bases between them. This CDR3 is 15 amino acids long. CDR3 region: CASSVGTVRQETQYF. CDR3 nucleotide sequence: TGTGCCAGCAGCGTTGGGACGGTGAGACAAGAGACCCAGTACTTC.

This clonotype was seen more than once but under ten times. The rearrangement uses TRBV20-1 and TRBJ2-3; D gene uncertain. The germline V gene encodes CDR1 DFQATT and CDR2 SNEGSKA (reference sequence). This CDR3 is 17 amino acids long. The V end was cut by 1 base, the J end by 0 bases, with 17 bases between. The CDR3 region is CSARAALGVLSTDTQYF. The CDR3 nucleotides read TGCAGTGCTAGAGCGGCTCTAGGAGTCCTGAGCACAGATACGCAGTATTTT.

The rearrangement uses TRBV15 and TRBJ1-5; D remains ambiguous. Trimming removed 1 base from V and 5 bases from J, with 3 bases in between. In germline, CDR1 is LNHNV, CDR2 YYDKDF (reference sequence). The CDR3 spans 12 residues. The CDR3 loop is CATSRGDQPQHF. For the CDR3, the DNA is TGTGCCACCAGCAGAGGGGATCAGCCCCAGCATTTT.